One sample yielded the 32 T cell receptor beta chains listed below, sequenced in a study of regulatory T cells in long-lasting Graves disease. The TCR beta library used iRepertoire HTBI primers with Arm-PCR amplification of CDR3. In TCRdb, the multiplex PCR reads were re-called with MiXCR into one record per CDR3 protein. The data contain 550,000 to 650,000 distinct CDR3 sequences, roughly a sixth of them singletons. Specified time point: newly diagnosed GD, antithyroid drugs for less than 3 months. After RNA was extracted from PBMCs, the TCR library was made from it. The data were also submitted as part of a second study, on T cells in Graves' hyperthyroidism and ophthalmopathy.

The material sequenced was peripheral blood mononuclear cells (PBMCs), taken at new diagnosis, from a patient treated with antithyroid drugs. These receptor sequences come from a man in his late teens or twenties with Graves disease.

V is TRBV20-1 and J is TRBJ2-7, with D perhaps matching TRBD2 (5 bases). Germline V gene sequence: CDR1 DFQATT, CDR2 SNEGSKA (reference sequence). The CDR3 extends over 13 amino acids. Between the trimmed V and J ends, which lost 1 base and 2 bases, there was a span of 9 bases. In DNA form, the CDR3 reads TGCAGTGCTAGAGTTTCCGGGGCCTACGAGCAGTACTTC. Translating it yields CSARVSGAYEQYF.

This clonotype was seen ten or more times. V is TRBV7-9 and J is TRBJ2-3, with 8 bases matching TRBD2. V lost 3 bases, J lost 2 bases, and 4 bases stayed unmatched. CDR3 length: 15 residues. Germline CDR1 SEHNR, CDR2 FQNEAQ (reference sequence). The CDR3 sequence: CASSFTSGHTDTQYF. DNA for the CDR3: TGTGCCAGCAGCTTTACTAGCGGACACACAGATACGCAGTATTTT.

This clonotype has only a few counts. V gene TRBV20-1 combines with J gene TRBJ2-2; D might be TRBD2 (5 bases). Trimming shortened V by 7 bases and J by 0 bases, and 9 bases separated the two germline ends. The CDR3 has 13 residues. CDR1 and CDR2 (germline): DFQATT, SNEGSKA (reference sequence). The CDR3 nucleotides read TGCAGTGGGCGGGCCACGAACACCGGGGAGCTGTTTTTT. Amino acids: CSGRATNTGELFF.

The rearrangement joins TRBV19 to TRBJ2-3; D perhaps matches TRBD2 (7 bases). Germline V gene data show CDR1 as LNHDA and CDR2 as SQIVND (reference sequence). This CDR3 has 16 residues. Trimming shortened V by 6 bases and J by 1 base, and 17 bases separated the two germline ends. The CDR3 here is CASSISAGARTDTQYF. The CDR3 bases are TGTGCCAGTAGCATTAGTGCGGGGGCCCGCACAGATACGCAGTATTTT.

The chain links TRBV6-1 to TRBJ2-1; the match to TRBD2 covers 8 bases. The CDR3 has 17 amino acids. J was trimmed by 5 bases and V by 4 bases; bases with no gene match: 13. The germline V gene encodes CDR1 MNHNS and CDR2 SASEGT. CDR3 residues: CASSVSGWAGGNNEQFF. CDR3 nucleotides: TGTGCCAGCAGTGTGTCCGGTTGGGCGGGAGGTAACAATGAGCAGTTCTTC.

This clonotype was picked up many times. The chain employs TRBV5-1 and TRBJ1-1, with a tentative D call TRBD1 (6 bases). The CDR3 consists of 14 residues. Trimming left V 1 base short and J 8 bases short, with 15 bases between. Germline assignment: CDR1 SGHRS and CDR2 YFSETQ. The CDR3 region has the DNA TGCGCCAGCAGCTTGACCGGAGGGGGTGGAGAAGCTTTCTTT. Its protein is CASSLTGGGGEAFF.

Turning to this clonotype: A single base separates this from a much larger clone, so it may be a read error. Written as DNA, the CDR3 is TGTGCCAGCAGCTTCGGACAGGGGGAGAACATTCAGTACTTC. Amino acid sequence: CASSFGQGENIQYF. V is TRBV11-1 and J is TRBJ2-4; TRBD1 matches 10 bases. The CDR3 is made up of 14 amino acids. Germline assignment: CDR1 SGHAT and CDR2 FQDESV (reference sequence). V was clipped by 3 bases and J by 7 bases; unmatched bases: 3.

The V call is TRBV7-9, the J call TRBJ1-1, with no clear D. The CDR3 is 15 amino acids. Germline CDR1 and CDR2: SEHNR and FQNEAQ (reference sequence). V shed 1 base and J shed 1 base, with 10 bases lying between them. The CDR3 DNA is TGTGCCAGCAGCTTAGTGGCAGACAAGAACACTGAAGCTTTCTTT. Its protein product is CASSLVADKNTEAFF.

This rearrangement joins TRBV13 to TRBJ2-3; TRBD2 matches at 10 bases. CDR1 and CDR2 (germline): PRHDT, FYEKMQ (reference sequence). The CDR3 spans 16 residues. The V segment lost 4 bases and the J segment 1 base; nucleotides outside the gene matches: 5. CDR3 nucleotides: TGTGCCAGCAGCTCCACCGGGACTAGCGGCACAGATACGCAGTATTTT. This sequence encodes CASSSTGTSGTDTQYF.

This clonotype was seen many times. Written as DNA, the CDR3 is TGTGCCAGCTCACCGTCCCGGGGCGGTGAGCAGTTCTTC. Its translation is CASSPSRGGEQFF. The chain carries TRBV18 and TRBJ2-1; either TRBD1 or TRBD2 may supply D (5 bases each). V lost 3 bases and J lost 9, with 12 bases in between. The CDR3 length is 13 residues. Looked up from germline, CDR1 is KGHSH and CDR2 is LQKENI.

This clonotype was detected many times. V and J are TRBV7-9 and TRBJ2-1; 7 nucleotides line up with TRBD1. Germline V lookup: CDR1 SEHNR, CDR2 FQNEAQ (reference sequence). This CDR3 is built from 15 residues. The V and J ends lost 5 bases and 6 bases, in that order; junction bases with no gene match: 10. The CDR3 DNA reads as TGTGCCAGCAGCCAGACAGGGTCGCTCTCCAATGAGCAGTTCTTC. This encodes CASSQTGSLSNEQFF. Looking up the rest from reference TRBV7-9 and TRBJ2-1 gives the full variable domain: DTGVSQNPRHKITKRGQNVTFRCDPISEHNRLYWYRQTLGQGPEFLTYFQNEAQLEKSRLLSDRFSAERPKGSFSTLEIQRTEQGDSAMYLCASSQTGSLSNEQFFGPGTRLTVL.

This clonotype was seen a handful of times. The chain combines TRBV7-8 with TRBJ1-5; 8 bases line up with TRBD1. Per germline, CDR1 SGHVS and CDR2 FQNEAQ. Unmatched junction bases numbered 2, after V lost 4 bases and J lost 6 bases. The CDR3 contains 13 residues. The DNA for the CDR3 is TGTGCCAGCAGCTCGGACAGGGCTCAGCCCCAGCATTTT. Residues: CASSSDRAQPQHF.

The CDR3 spells CASSLPMRPRDRETGANVLTF. The CDR3 DNA sequence: TGTGCCAGCAGCTTGCCGATGCGACCCCGGGACAGGGAGACCGGGGCCAACGTCCTGACTTTC. The chain is built from TRBV7-9 and TRBJ2-6, with 9 bases aligning to TRBD1. The germline V gene encodes CDR1 SEHNR and CDR2 FQNEAQ (reference sequence). CDR3 size: 21 residues. With 3 bases clipped from V and 4 bases from J, the junction kept 19 bases outside the gene matches.

The chain joins TRBV20-1 to TRBJ2-3; possibly TRBD2 for D (6 bases). This CDR3 region has 15 residues. In germline, CDR1 is DFQATT, CDR2 SNEGSKA (reference sequence). Trimming pared 0 bases from V and 3 bases from J, leaving 13 bases between. CDR3 protein: CSARDYLAGTDTQYF. For the CDR3, the DNA is TGCAGTGCTAGAGATTACTTGGCGGGAACAGATACGCAGTATTTT.

This clonotype showed up just a few times. The rearrangement uses TRBV3-1 and TRBJ2-5, with D perhaps matching TRBD1 (5 bases). The CDR3 sequence is 14 residues long. Germline V CDR1 and CDR2: LGHDT, YNNKEL (reference sequence). V lost 6 bases and J 1 base, leaving 12 bases between the germline ends. CDR3 bases: TGTGCCAGCAGACCGCAGGGAAGCCAAGAGACCCAGTACTTC. Protein: CASRPQGSQETQYF.

This clonotype has a count of ten or more. V gene TRBV2 combines with J gene TRBJ1-4; TRBD1 aligns across 9 bases. This CDR3 spans 13 amino acids. V lost 6 bases, J lost 8 bases, and 4 bases stayed unmatched. Per the germline V gene, CDR1 is SNHLY and CDR2 is FYNNEI. In DNA, the CDR3 is TGTGCCAGCAGCCCCACAGGGGGCGAAAAACTGTTTTTT. It translates to CASSPTGGEKLFF.

This clonotype was picked up many times. CDR3 in amino acids: CATGGSSYNEQFF. The CDR3 DNA sequence: TGTGCCACAGGGGGATCGTCCTACAATGAGCAGTTCTTC. The chain uses TRBV28 and TRBJ2-1, with TRBD1 matching 7 bases. The CDR3 sequence is 13 residues long. V was clipped by 10 bases and J by 1 base; unmatched bases: 4. From germline, CDR1 is MDHEN and CDR2 SYDVKM. The complete variable domain, with remaining parts taken from reference TRBV28 and TRBJ2-1, reads DVKVTQSSRYLVKRTGEKVFLECVQDMDHENMFWYRQDPGLGLRLIYFSYDVKMKEKGDIPEGYSVSREKKERFSLILESASTNQTSMYLCATGGSSYNEQFFGPGTRLTVL.

This clonotype was counted between two and nine times. A junction boundary mismatches the germline segment, possibly from a read error. CDR3 coding DNA: TGTGCCAGCAGCCCCGACGGGACAGGGGGCCGACACTATGGCTACACCTTC. It codes for CASSPDGTGGRHYGYTF. The chain couples TRBV5-1 to TRBJ1-2, with TRBD1 identical over 12 bases. In germline, CDR1 is SGHRS, CDR2 YFSETQ. The CDR3 contains 17 residues. Drawing the rest from reference TRBV5-1 and TRBJ1-2, the complete variable domain is KAGVTQTPRYLIKTRGQQVTLSCSPISGHRSVSWYQQTPGQGLQFLFEYFSETQRNKGNFPGRFSGRQFSNSRSEMNVSTLELGDSALYLCASSPDGTGGRHYGYTFGSGTRLTVV.

The chain carries TRBV28 and TRBJ2-7; perhaps TRBD1 as D (6 bases). Germline CDR1 MDHEN, CDR2 SYDVKM. The CDR3 loop spans 14 amino acids. V was clipped by 7 bases and J by 4 bases, with 17 bases between them. The CDR3 region is CASTTTGEGYEQYF. CDR3 nucleotide sequence: TGTGCCAGCACCACGACAGGAGAAGGATACGAGCAGTACTTC.

V gene TRBV28 combines with J gene TRBJ1-4; D uncertain. The CDR3 length is 13 residues. V dropped 4 bases and J dropped 7 bases, with 10 bases sitting between them. The germline gives CDR1 MDHEN, CDR2 SYDVKM. The CDR3 loop is CASSSEAPEKLFF. The DNA of the CDR3 is TGTGCCAGCAGTTCCGAAGCGCCTGAAAAACTGTTTTTT.

This clonotype has only one observation. This chain connects TRBV20-1 to TRBJ1-2; maybe TRBD1 (5 bases). Deletions cut 3 bases from V and 3 bases from J, with 8 bases between. Per the germline V gene, CDR1 is DFQATT and CDR2 is SNEGSKA (reference sequence). The CDR3 covers 12 residues. CDR3: CSASGGHYGYTF. In nucleotides, the CDR3 is TGCAGTGCTAGCGGGGGTCACTATGGCTACACCTTC.

This sequence joins TRBV5-1 and TRBJ2-7; the D gene could be TRBD1 or TRBD2 (5 bases each). Trimming removed 1 base from V and 2 bases from J, with 10 bases in between. CDR3 size: 14 residues. Germline loops: CDR1 SGHRS, CDR2 YFSETQ. This CDR3 reads CASSLIGGAYEQYF. The CDR3 nucleotides are TGCGCCAGCAGCTTGATTGGGGGAGCCTACGAGCAGTACTTC.

The chain uses TRBV7-2 and TRBJ1-1; 7 bases agree with TRBD1. Germline V lookup: CDR1 SGHTA, CDR2 FQGNSA. CDR3 length: 15 residues. With 1 base clipped from V and 2 bases from J, the junction kept 4 bases outside the gene matches. The CDR3 sequence is CASSLVVGGNTEAFF. Written as DNA, the CDR3 is TGTGCCAGCAGCTTAGTCGTAGGGGGCAACACTGAAGCTTTCTTT.

The chain carries TRBV9 and TRBJ2-3; a weak D match, TRBD1 (6 bases). The CDR3 contains 15 residues. The V gene lost 2 bases and the J gene lost 4 bases, with 14 bases spanning the gap. Germline V lookup: CDR1 SGDLS, CDR2 YYNGEE. The CDR3 region has the DNA TGTGCCAGCAGCGTCCAGGACAGACCTCCAGATACGCAGTATTTT. Protein sequence: CASSVQDRPPDTQYF.

This clonotype was counted only a few times. The chain is built from TRBV7-3 and TRBJ2-3; 7 bases match TRBD1. The CDR3 is 15 amino acids. Germline trimming cut 4 bases from V and 2 bases from J; bases unmatched to any gene: 6. Per germline, CDR1 SGHTA and CDR2 FQGTGA. The CDR3 loop is CASSYRGTATDTQYF. The CDR3, as DNA: TGTGCCAGCAGCTATAGAGGGACAGCCACAGATACGCAGTATTTT.

V is TRBV6-1 and J is TRBJ2-1; TRBD1 or TRBD2 may be the D gene (6 bases each). Germline V lookup: CDR1 MNHNS, CDR2 SASEGT. V was trimmed by 7 bases and J by 4 bases, leaving 20 bases between them. The CDR3 sequence is 16 residues long. CDR3 in amino acids: CASTLTAGGTYNEQFF. DNA for the CDR3: TGTGCCAGCACTCTTACGGCCGGGGGCACATACAATGAGCAGTTCTTC.

The CDR3 coding sequence is TGTGCCAGCAGCTTGGGAGCGAAAAGCTCCTACGAGCAGTACTTC. Protein sequence: CASSLGAKSSYEQYF. This chain connects TRBV7-9 to TRBJ2-7; D is possibly TRBD2 (5 bases). V lost 3 bases to trimming and J lost 0 bases, with 12 bases between them. Germline loops: CDR1 SEHNR, CDR2 FQNEAQ (reference sequence). CDR3 length: 15 residues. The full variable domain, completed using reference TRBV7-9 and TRBJ2-7, is DTGVSQNPRHKITKRGQNVTFRCDPISEHNRLYWYRQTLGQGPEFLTYFQNEAQLEKSRLLSDRFSAERPKGSFSTLEIQRTEQGDSAMYLCASSLGAKSSYEQYFGPGTRLTVT.

Worth noting for this clonotype: Relative to the germline gene, one junction end is altered; a read error may explain this. V and J are TRBV5-5 and TRBJ2-1; D gene unclear. Germline V gene sequence: CDR1 SGHKS, CDR2 YYEKEE (reference sequence). The CDR3 consists of 14 residues. CDR3 sequence (DNA): TGTGCCAGCAGCTTGGAGGCGGTCCGCGCCATTTCGGACTTC. Translation gives CASSLEAVRAISDF.

The rearrangement links TRBV5-4 to TRBJ1-1; a possible D gene is TRBD1 (5 bases). Germline V lookup: CDR1 SGHNT, CDR2 YYREEE (reference sequence). CDR3 length: 16 residues. V lost 4 bases and J lost 0, with 16 bases in between. The CDR3 reads CASSAMAGNMNTEAFF. The CDR3 DNA follows: TGTGCCAGCAGCGCCATGGCAGGGAACATGAACACTGAAGCTTTCTTT.

This chain joins TRBV7-9 and TRBJ2-5; TRBD1 aligns across 11 bases. Germline-derived CDR1 and CDR2 are SEHNR and FQNEAQ (reference sequence). With V trimmed by 4 bases and J by 5 bases, 9 bases remained unmatched. The CDR3 contains 16 residues. CDR3 sequence (DNA): TGTGCCAGCAGCTCGTCCGGGACAGGGGGGGGGGAGACCCAGTACTTC. Encoded protein: CASSSSGTGGGETQYF.

There are many counts of this clonotype. The rearrangement joins TRBV7-2 to TRBJ2-1, with TRBD1 matching 9 bases. The trim removed 4 bases at V and 2 bases at J, leaving 6 bases unmatched. Germline V gene sequence: CDR1 SGHTA, CDR2 FQGNSA. The CDR3 loop spans 16 amino acids. CDR3 DNA: TGTGCCAGCAGCTCAACAGGGGGCTTTGCCTACAATGAGCAGTTCTTC. Amino acids: CASSSTGGFAYNEQFF.

This clonotype has a handful of counts. The rearrangement uses TRBV12-3 or TRBV12-4 and TRBJ2-7; D might be TRBD1 or TRBD2, each matching 5 bases. V dropped 6 bases and J dropped 3 bases, with 15 bases sitting between them. CDR3 length: 14 residues. The CDR3 sequence is CASSSRDLIYEQYF. CDR3 coding DNA: TGTGCCAGCAGCAGCCGGGACCTGATCTACGAGCAGTACTTC.